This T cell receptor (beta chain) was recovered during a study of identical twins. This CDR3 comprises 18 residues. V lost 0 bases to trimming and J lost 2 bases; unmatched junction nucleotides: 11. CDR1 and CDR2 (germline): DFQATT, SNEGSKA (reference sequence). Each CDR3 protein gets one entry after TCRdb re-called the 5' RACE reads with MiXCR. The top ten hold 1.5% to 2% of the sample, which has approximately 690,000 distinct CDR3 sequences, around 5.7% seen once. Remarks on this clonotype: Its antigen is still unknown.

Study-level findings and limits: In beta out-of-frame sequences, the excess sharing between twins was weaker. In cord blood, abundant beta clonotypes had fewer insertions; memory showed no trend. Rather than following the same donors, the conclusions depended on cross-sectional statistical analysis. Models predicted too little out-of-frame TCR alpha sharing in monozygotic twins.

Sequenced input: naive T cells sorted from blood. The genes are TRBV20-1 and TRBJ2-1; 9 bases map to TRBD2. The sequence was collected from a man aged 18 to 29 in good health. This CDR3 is CSARDVGFGGRAYNEQFF. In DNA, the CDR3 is TGCAGTGCTAGAGATGTAGGGTTCGGCGGGAGGGCCTACAATGAGCAGTTCTTC.